This is a list of T cell receptor beta chains from one sample in a study of cytomegalovirus exposure and HLA in healthy donors. Sequencing was performed with immunoSEQ multiplex PCR; in TCRdb, only in-frame clones are kept and a portion is missing. The repertoire holds 300,000 or so clones, with 84% as singletons. Specimen: PBMCs. The origin of the receptors is a woman aged 40 to 49 in good health and CMV-seropositive. Each CDR3 is given with its conserved first and last residue. Fields, in order: D gene, V gene, clone size, J gene, CDR3 DNA, CDR3 protein. A D gene is named only where the DNA matches it firmly. The listing skips clone size in some rows; elsewhere it reads once, few, many or a size class.

TRBD2,TRBV7-9,-,TRBJ2-1,TGTGCCAGCAGCCTTACTAGCGGGAGACTAAATGAGCAGTTCTTC,CASSLTSGRLNEQFF
TRBD2,TRBV4-2,-,TRBJ2-1,TGTGCCAGCAGCCAAGGGCCTAGCGGCTCCTACAATGAGCAGTTCTTC,CASSQGPSGSYNEQFF
-,TRBV23-1,-,TRBJ1-1,TGCGCCAGCAGTCAATCTGAAGGTAGAGGCACTGAAGCTTTCTTT,CASSQSEGRGTEAFF
TRBD1,TRBV27,-,TRBJ2-2,TGTGCCAGCACCGGACAGGGGGCAATCGGGGAGCTGTTTTTT,CASTGQGAIGELFF
-,TRBV7-2,-,TRBJ1-1,TGTGCCAGCAGCCATGGACAGATACTAAACACTGAAGCTTTCTTT,CASSHGQILNTEAFF
TRBD1,TRBV2,-,TRBJ1-2,TGTGCCAGCAGTGAATTAGACAGGGTTGGGAACTATGGCTACACCTTC,CASSELDRVGNYGYTF
TRBD1,TRBV6-6,-,TRBJ1-2,TGTGCCAGCATCCCAGGGGGCAGTCCTTCCGGGGGGGGCTACACCTTC,CASIPGGSPSGGGYTF
TRBD1,TRBV6-5,-,TRBJ2-2,TGTGCCAGCAGTCAAACCGGGACAGCGACCGGGGAGCTGTTTTTT,CASSQTGTATGELFF
TRBD2,TRBV6-5,-,TRBJ2-3,TGTGCCAGCAGCAAAGCGGGAGTGAGGGATACGCAGTATTTT,CASSKAGVRDTQYF
TRBD2,TRBV29-1,-,TRBJ2-7,TGCAGCGTTGAAGGAGGGACTAGCGGGGGGTTGCAGCAGTACTTC,CSVEGGTSGGLQQYF
-,TRBV5-4,many,TRBJ1-1,TGTGCCAGCAGCTTGGGGGAGGGCTGGAACACTGAAGCTTTCTTT,CASSLGEGWNTEAFF
-,TRBV5-1,-,TRBJ1-6,TGCGCCAGCAGCTTGGGAGAGGGGGTTAATTCACCCCTCCACTTT,CASSLGEGVNSPLHF
TRBD1,TRBV27,-,TRBJ2-1,TGTGCCAGCAAAGTGAGACAGGGGAGGAGTAGTGAGCAGTTCTTC,CASKVRQGRSSEQFF
TRBD2,TRBV15,-,TRBJ2-1,TGTGCCACCAGCAGAGACCAGGGACTAGCGTTCAATGAGCAGTTCTTC,CATSRDQGLAFNEQFF
-,TRBV15,-,TRBJ2-4,TGTGCCACCAGCAGCAGGGGGGAAAACATTCAGTACTTC,CATSSRGENIQYF
TRBD1,TRBV19,-,TRBJ1-5,TGTGCCAGTATGTCAGGGGGTTTGGGCAATCAGCCCCAGCATTTT,CASMSGGLGNQPQHF
TRBD1,TRBV14,-,TRBJ1-6,TGTGCCAGCAGCCAAGACAGGGGGCTCTCACCCCTCCACTTT,CASSQDRGLSPLHF
-,TRBV30,-,TRBJ1-6,TGTGCCTGGAGGGGAGGGGCGGGTTCACCCCTCCACTTT,CAWRGGAGSPLHF
TRBD1,TRBV5-4,-,TRBJ2-1,TGTGCCAGCAGCTTTCCCCAGGGACAGTACAATGAGCAGTTCTTC,CASSFPQGQYNEQFF
-,TRBV6-5,-,TRBJ1-6,TGTGCCAGCAGTTACCGAGCGGACCGAAGTAACCTCCACTTT,CASSYRADRSNLHF
-,TRBV30,-,TRBJ2-7,TGTGCCTGGAGTAGATCGTCATACGAGCAGTACTTC,CAWSRSSYEQYF
TRBD1,TRBV5-1,-,TRBJ1-6,TGCGCCAGCAGCTTAGCCCCGGGACAGGCTGAGTCACCCCTCCACTTT,CASSLAPGQAESPLHF
TRBD1,TRBV11-3,-,TRBJ2-3,TGTGCCAGCAGCGTTGGGACAGTTGGGGCGGCAGATACGCAGTATTTT,CASSVGTVGAADTQYF
TRBD1,TRBV19,-,TRBJ1-5,TGTGCCAGTAGTATAGAGGAGACAGGGGGCTGGCAGCCCCAGCATTTT,CASSIEETGGWQPQHF
-,TRBV28,-,TRBJ1-4,TGTGCCAGCAGCACATGGACAGCAACTAATGAAAAACTGTTTTTT,CASSTWTATNEKLFF
TRBD2,TRBV9,few,TRBJ2-3,TGTGCCAGCAGCGCGCCGGGACTAGCGGGAGCTAGAGATACGCAGTATTTT,CASSAPGLAGARDTQYF
-,TRBV19,-,TRBJ1-1,TGTGCCAGTAGTATTGAGCGGGGCACTGAAGCTTTCTTT,CASSIERGTEAFF
TRBD1,TRBV7-9,-,TRBJ1-6,TGTGCCAGCCGGGCCACAGGGGACGGGAATTCACCCCTCCACTTT,CASRATGDGNSPLHF
-,TRBV27,-,TRBJ1-6,TGTGCCAGCACCCAGGGGCAGGATAATTCACCCCTCCACTTT,CASTQGQDNSPLHF
TRBD1,TRBV5-3,-,TRBJ2-7,TGTGCCAGAAGCCTAGCAGGGGGATGCTACGAGCAGTACTTC,CARSLAGGCYEQYF
-,TRBV5-1,-,TRBJ2-2,TGCGCCAGCAGCTTGATTCCAGGGGCCACCGGGGAGCTGTTTTTT,CASSLIPGATGELFF
-,TRBV29-1,-,TRBJ2-1,TGCAGCGTTGGTAGTAACAATGAGCAGTTCTTC,CSVGSNNEQFF
-,TRBV5-4,-,TRBJ2-5,TGTGCCAGCAGCCCCATAGGGGCAGAGACCCAGTACTTC,CASSPIGAETQYF
-,TRBV5-1,once,TRBJ2-3,TGCGCCAGCAGCTTGGTAGGTAGCGGTACTAGCACAGATACGCAGTATTTT,CASSLVGSGTSTDTQYF
TRBD1,TRBV5-6,-,TRBJ1-6,TGTGCCAGCAGCTGGCGGGACAGAGGATCACCCCTCCACTTT,CASSWRDRGSPLHF
TRBD1,TRBV19,-,TRBJ2-6,TGTGCCAGCCAAATGGGACAGGGCTTCTCTGGGGCCAACGTCCTGACTTTC,CASQMGQGFSGANVLTF
-,TRBV4-2,few,TRBJ2-2,TGTGCCAGCAGCCAAGATGGGCTGAACACCGGGGAGCTGTTTTTT,CASSQDGLNTGELFF
TRBD1,TRBV6-1,-,TRBJ2-5,TGTGCCAGCGTCAGACAGGGCGCTGGGGAGACCCAGTACTTC,CASVRQGAGETQYF
TRBD2,TRBV28,few,TRBJ2-5,TGTGCCAGCAGGCGGAGCGGGAGGGAGGAGACCCAGTACTTC,CASRRSGREETQYF
-,TRBV6-5,-,TRBJ2-7,TGTGCCAGCAGTTACACGGACCAGGGGTACGAGCAGTACTTC,CASSYTDQGYEQYF
-,TRBV7-8,once,TRBJ2-1,TGTGCCAGCAGCCGGGGAGACGGGGGCTCCTACAATGAGCAGTTCTTC,CASSRGDGGSYNEQFF
-,TRBV4-3,-,TRBJ2-2,TGCGCCAGCAGCCAACTACCGCTTACAGGGCCGAACACCGGGGAGCTGTTTTTT,CASSQLPLTGPNTGELFF
TRBD1,TRBV15,-,TRBJ1-1,TGTGCCACCAGCAGAGATGCGCAGGGGGCTGAAGCTTTCTTT,CATSRDAQGAEAFF
-,TRBV14,-,TRBJ1-2,TGTGCCAGCAGCCAAGATGGGGCAGGGTACTTCTATGGCTACACCTTC,CASSQDGAGYFYGYTF
TRBD2,TRBV5-1,-,TRBJ2-1,TGCGCCAGCAAGGGGACTAGCGGCATCAATGAGCAGTTCTTC,CASKGTSGINEQFF
TRBD1,TRBV4-2,-,TRBJ2-7,TGTGCCAGCAGCCAACAGGGGGCAGGTCACGGCGAGCAGTACTTC,CASSQQGAGHGEQYF
TRBD1,TRBV2,-,TRBJ1-4,TGTGCCAGCCGTTGGACAGGGTCGGATGAAAAACTGTTTTTT,CASRWTGSDEKLFF
-,TRBV6-5,few,TRBJ1-1,TGTGCCAGCAGTTACTGGCAGGGAAATGAAGCTTTCTTT,CASSYWQGNEAFF
-,TRBV6-5,-,TRBJ1-1,TGTGCCAGCAGCCCGGACAGTCTGAACACTGAAGCTTTCTTT,CASSPDSLNTEAFF
TRBD1,TRBV5-5,-,TRBJ1-1,TGTGCCAGCAGCCCCGTCCCGGGACAGGGAACCACTGAAGCTTTCTTT,CASSPVPGQGTTEAFF
TRBD2,TRBV5-6,-,TRBJ2-1,TGTGCCAGCAGCACAACTAGCGGGAGTAGCTCCTACAATGAGCAGTTCTTC,CASSTTSGSSSYNEQFF
TRBD1,TRBV28,-,TRBJ1-2,TGTGCCAGCAGTTTGTACGCAGGGGGCGGGGGCTACACCTTC,CASSLYAGGGGYTF
-,TRBV5-6,-,TRBJ1-2,TGTGCCAGCAGCTTGCAGGCAGGGGATGGCTACACCTTC,CASSLQAGDGYTF
TRBD1,TRBV7-8,-,TRBJ1-5,TGTGCCAGCAGCCCCGAGGGCAGGGGGATCAATCAGCCCCAGCATTTT,CASSPEGRGINQPQHF
-,TRBV19,-,TRBJ2-7,TGTGCCAGTAGTATAGATGGGCTCAGTCTGGTCAACGAGCAGTACTTC,CASSIDGLSLVNEQYF
TRBD1,TRBV29-1,once,TRBJ2-7,TGCAGCGTGAACAGGGGGAGCTCCTACGAGCAGTACTTC,CSVNRGSSYEQYF
TRBD2,TRBV30,-,TRBJ2-1,TGTGCCTGGAGTGTAACCCGGGACTACCTAAAAAACAATGAGCAGTTCTTC,CAWSVTRDYLKNNEQFF
TRBD2,TRBV7-3,-,TRBJ2-7,TGTGCCAGCAGTGGCGGGAGGCCCTACGAGCAGTACTTC,CASSGGRPYEQYF
TRBD1,TRBV9,-,TRBJ2-2,TGTGCCAGCAGCGTAGAGACAGGGTGGACCGGGGAGCTGTTTTTT,CASSVETGWTGELFF
TRBD2,TRBV29-1,-,TRBJ2-7,TGCAGCGTCCACATTCCTACGGGGGGGTTACTCGAGCAGTACTTC,CSVHIPTGGLLEQYF